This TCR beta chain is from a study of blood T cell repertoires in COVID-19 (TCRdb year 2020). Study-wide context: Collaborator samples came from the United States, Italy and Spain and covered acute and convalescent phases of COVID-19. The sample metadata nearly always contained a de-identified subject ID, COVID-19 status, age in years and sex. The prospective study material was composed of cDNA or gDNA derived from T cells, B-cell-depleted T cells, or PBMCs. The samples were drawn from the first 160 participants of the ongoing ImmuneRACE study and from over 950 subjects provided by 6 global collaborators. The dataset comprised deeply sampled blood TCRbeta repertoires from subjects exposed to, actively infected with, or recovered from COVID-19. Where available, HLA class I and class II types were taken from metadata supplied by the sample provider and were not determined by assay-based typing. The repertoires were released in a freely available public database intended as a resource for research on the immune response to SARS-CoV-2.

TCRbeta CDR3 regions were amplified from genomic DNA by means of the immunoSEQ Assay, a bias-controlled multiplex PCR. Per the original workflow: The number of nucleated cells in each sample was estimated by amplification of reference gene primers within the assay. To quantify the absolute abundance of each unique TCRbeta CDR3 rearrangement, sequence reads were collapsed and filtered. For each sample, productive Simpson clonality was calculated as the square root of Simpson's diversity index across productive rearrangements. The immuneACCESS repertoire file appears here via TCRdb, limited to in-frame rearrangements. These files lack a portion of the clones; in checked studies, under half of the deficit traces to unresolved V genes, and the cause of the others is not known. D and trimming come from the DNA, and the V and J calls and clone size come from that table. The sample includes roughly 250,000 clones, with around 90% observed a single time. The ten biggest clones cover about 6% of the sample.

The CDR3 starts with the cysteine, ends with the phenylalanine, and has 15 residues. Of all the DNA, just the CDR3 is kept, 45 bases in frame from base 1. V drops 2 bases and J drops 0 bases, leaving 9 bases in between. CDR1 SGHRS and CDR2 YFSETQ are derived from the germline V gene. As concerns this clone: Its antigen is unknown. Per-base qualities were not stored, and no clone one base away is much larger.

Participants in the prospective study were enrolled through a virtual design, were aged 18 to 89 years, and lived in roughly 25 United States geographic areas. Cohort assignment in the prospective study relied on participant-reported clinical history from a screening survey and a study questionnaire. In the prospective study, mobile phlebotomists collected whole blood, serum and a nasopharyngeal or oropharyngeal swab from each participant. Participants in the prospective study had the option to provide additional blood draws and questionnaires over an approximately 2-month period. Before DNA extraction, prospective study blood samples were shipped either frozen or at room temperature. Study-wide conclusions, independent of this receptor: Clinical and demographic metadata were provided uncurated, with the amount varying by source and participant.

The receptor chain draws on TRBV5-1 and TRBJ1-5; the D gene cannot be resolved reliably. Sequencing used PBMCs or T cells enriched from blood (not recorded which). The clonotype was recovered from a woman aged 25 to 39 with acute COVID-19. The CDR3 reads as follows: CASSFDGFSNQPQHF. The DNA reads TGCGCCAGCAGCTTCGACGGGTTTAGCAATCAGCCCCAGCATTTT.